The following is a TCR beta chain sequence with its context. Its antigen is not identified. Per the germline V gene, CDR1 is LNHNV and CDR2 is YYDKDF (reference sequence). V shed 1 base and J shed 5 bases, with 11 bases lying between them. CDR3 length equals 15 residues. This sample was taken from a study of cytomegalovirus exposure and HLA in healthy donors. The overall study: When about 400 donors were genotyped, over 80% of them were found to fall in the Caucasian-associated ancestry cluster. Whole-study findings and limits: An analysis was carried out later, and it reportedly showed fewer N-insertions in an Asian-associated ancestry cluster than the approximately 670-donor mean. Among TCR beta chains, those listed as cytomegalovirus-associated numbered about 160.

The PCR was carried out with 60 Vbeta primers and 13 Jbeta primers. Produced via immunoSEQ multiplex PCR; TCRdb's table is partial and in-frame only. This sample has fewer than 200,000 clones; roughly 85% occur once, and the top ten carry roughly 6%. The chain joins TRBV15 to TRBJ2-2, with D possibly matching TRBD1 (6 bases). This receptor was obtained from a man aged 40-50 years in good health and CMV-seropositive. Sequenced input: PBMCs. CDR3 sequence: CATSRGQQGTGELFF. In nucleotides, the CDR3 is TGTGCCACCAGCAGAGGGCAACAGGGAACCGGGGAGCTGTTTTTT.